The clone carrying this TCR beta chain was counted ten times or more. Amplification targeted TCR beta CDR3 regions from RNA transcripts. The TCR CDR3 was amplified in a first-round RT-PCR using the HTBI primer set. TCRdb reprocessed the multiplex PCR reads via MiXCR and lists one record per CDR3 protein. This sample yields roughly 710,000 distinct CDR3 sequences, of which about 35% are seen a single time; around 31% belongs to the top ten. This sample is drawn from a study of T cells in Graves' hyperthyroidism and ophthalmopathy. Across the whole study: Peripheral blood was obtained at initial diagnosis, preceding any treatment.

J lost 6 bases, V lost 5 bases, and 16 bases had no gene match. Per germline, CDR1 SGHTA and CDR2 FQGNSA. This CDR3 has 16 residues. The rearrangement joins TRBV7-2 to TRBJ2-7, with TRBD1 matching over 7 bases. The clonotype was recovered from a woman aged 40 to 49 with Graves' hyperthyroidism. The sample consisted of blood. The CDR3 spells CASSQDLTGSLFEQYF. DNA for the CDR3: TGTGCCAGCAGCCAAGACTTGACAGGGAGCCTCTTCGAGCAGTACTTC.